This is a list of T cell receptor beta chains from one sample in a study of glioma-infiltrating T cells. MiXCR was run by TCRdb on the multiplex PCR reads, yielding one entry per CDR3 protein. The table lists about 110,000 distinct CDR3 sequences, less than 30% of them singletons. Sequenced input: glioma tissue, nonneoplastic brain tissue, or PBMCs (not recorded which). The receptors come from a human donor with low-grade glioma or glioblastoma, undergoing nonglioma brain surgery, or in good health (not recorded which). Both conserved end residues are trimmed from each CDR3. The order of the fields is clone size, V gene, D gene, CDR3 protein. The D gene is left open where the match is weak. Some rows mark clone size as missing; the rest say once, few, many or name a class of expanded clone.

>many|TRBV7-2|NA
ASSSEGTVYEQY
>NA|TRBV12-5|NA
ASALWGSTEAF
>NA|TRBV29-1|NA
SAAPSQGPGGSQY
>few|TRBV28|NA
ASRTGTKKSDTQY
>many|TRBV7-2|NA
ASSSRGGRGSTDTQY
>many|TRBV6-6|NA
ASSYSAGTTDTQY
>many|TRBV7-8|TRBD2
ASSPSGTNTGELF
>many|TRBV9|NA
ASSEGGITEAF
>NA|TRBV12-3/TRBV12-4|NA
ASSLVTTVAF
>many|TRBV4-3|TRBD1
ASSQVGQGKEQY
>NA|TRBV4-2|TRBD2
ASSIAGGSLNEQF
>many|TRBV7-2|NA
ASSVKSYEQY
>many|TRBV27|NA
ASSWSGPYNEQF
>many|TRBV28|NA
AISRGSFSNQPQH
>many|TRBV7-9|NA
ASSHRYTEAF